Listed below are T cell receptor beta chains from one sample, sequenced in a study of technical replicates of blood from several donors. Sequencing used immunoSEQ multiplex PCR; TCRdb keeps in-frame clones, though not all of them. The sample has 55,000 to 75,000 clones, just under 95% seen once. The sequencing sample was made of T cells isolated from PBMCs. The receptor set was obtained from a human donor in good health. Both conserved end residues are part of each CDR3. D genes are given only for firm matches. A clone size is listed for some rows: how often the clone was seen (once, few, many), or a class if it is expanded.

11,TRBJ2-7,.,TRBV7-2,.,CASSPGYEQYF,TGTGCCAGCAGTCCAGGCTACGAGCAGTACTTC
16,TRBJ1-2,.,TRBV29-1,TRBD1,CSVDYRPGQSWGGYTF,TGCAGCGTTGATTACAGGCCGGGACAGAGCTGGGGCGGCTACACCTTC
15,TRBJ2-1,.,TRBV9,.,CASSTTGEGYNEQFF,TGTGCCAGCAGCACGACGGGAGAGGGATACAATGAGCAGTTCTTC
15,TRBJ2-7,.,TRBV4-3,TRBD2,CASSQEGLAGDEQYF,TGCGCCAGCAGCCAAGAGGGTCTAGCGGGAGACGAGCAGTACTTC
12,TRBJ2-1,.,TRBV25-1,.,CASSEPWGEPFF,TGTGCCAGCAGTGAACCCTGGGGAGAACCGTTCTTC
11,TRBJ2-7,.,TRBV20-1,.,CSASRDYEQYF,TGCAGTGCTAGCAGGGACTACGAGCAGTACTTC
12,TRBJ1-4,.,TRBV6-5,TRBD1,CASSHRGEKLFF,TGTGCCAGCAGTCACAGGGGCGAAAAACTGTTTTTT
14,TRBJ1-2,.,TRBV11-2,.,CASSLAGGYYGYTF,TGTGCCAGCAGCTTAGCGGGAGGCTACTATGGCTACACCTTC
16,TRBJ1-2,.,TRBV9,TRBD1,CASTRHWGQGFYGYTF,TGTGCCAGCACCCGTCACTGGGGACAGGGGTTCTATGGCTACACCTTC
14,TRBJ2-7,.,TRBV4-1,.,CASSLDRDMYEQYF,TGCGCCAGCAGCCTGGACCGGGACATGTACGAGCAGTACTTC
13,TRBJ2-3,.,TRBV6-1,TRBD1,CASREDRADTQYF,TGTGCCAGCAGAGAAGACAGGGCAGATACGCAGTATTTT
14,TRBJ1-1,.,TRBV6-5,.,CASSYSQGNTEAFF,TGTGCCAGCAGTTACTCGCAGGGGAACACTGAAGCTTTCTTT
15,TRBJ2-5,.,TRBV2,TRBD2,CASSGPSGTQETQYF,TGTGCCAGCAGTGGTCCTAGCGGGACCCAAGAGACCCAGTACTTC
14,TRBJ2-7,.,TRBV4-2,TRBD1,CASSLLGGPYEQYF,TGTGCCAGCAGCCTTCTAGGGGGCCCTTACGAGCAGTACTTC
14,TRBJ2-3,.,TRBV7-2,.,CASSPFPAHNTQYF,TGTGCCAGCAGCCCATTCCCAGCGCACAATACGCAGTATTTT
18,TRBJ2-7,.,TRBV19,TRBD2,CASSIVGLAGQTTYEQYF,TGTGCCAGTAGTATAGTGGGACTAGCGGGACAGACTACCTACGAGCAGTACTTC
15,TRBJ2-3,.,TRBV5-1,.,CASSLETSNTDTQYF,TGCGCCAGCAGCTTGGAGACTTCTAACACAGATACGCAGTATTTT
11,TRBJ2-7,.,TRBV6-6,.,CASRRGYEQYF,TGTGCCAGCAGAAGAGGGTACGAGCAGTACTTC
14,TRBJ1-1,.,TRBV28,.,CASNSMDRNTEAFF,TGTGCCAGCAACTCCATGGACAGAAACACTGAAGCTTTCTTT
13,TRBJ1-1,.,TRBV27,TRBD1,CASRPGQYTEAFF,TGTGCCAGCAGGCCGGGACAGTACACTGAAGCTTTCTTT
17,TRBJ2-6,once,TRBV5-1,.,CASRGNRTLSGANVLTF,TGCGCCAGCAGGGGAAACAGGACCCTATCTGGGGCCAACGTCCTGACTTTC
16,TRBJ1-1,once,TRBV28,TRBD1,CASSFIGGVGSTEAFF,TGTGCCAGCAGTTTTATAGGGGGCGTCGGTTCCACTGAAGCTTTCTTT
16,TRBJ2-7,.,TRBV6-5,.,CASSYIGSGPLREQYF,TGTGCCAGCAGTTACATAGGTAGCGGACCCTTGCGTGAGCAGTACTTC
14,TRBJ2-5,.,TRBV7-7,.,CASSRGSGQETQYF,TGTGCTAGCAGTAGGGGGTCAGGACAAGAGACCCAGTACTTC
15,TRBJ1-4,.,TRBV7-9,.,CASSLGQGMGEKLFF,TGTGCCAGCAGCTTAGGTCAGGGGATGGGTGAAAAACTGTTTTTT
16,TRBJ2-7,few,TRBV18,TRBD1,CASSAYRDSFSYEQYF,TGTGCCAGCTCAGCGTATCGGGACAGCTTTTCCTACGAGCAGTACTTC
14,TRBJ1-5,.,TRBV2,.,CASSDTGSNQPQHF,TGTGCCAGCAGTGATACAGGGAGCAATCAGCCCCAGCATTTT
13,TRBJ2-2,.,TRBV9,.,CASSAVSAGELFF,TGTGCCAGCAGCGCGGTGAGTGCCGGGGAGCTGTTTTTT
13,TRBJ2-7,.,TRBV13,.,CASSLGPIGEQYF,TGTGCCAGCAGCTTGGGGCCTATTGGCGAGCAGTACTTC
14,TRBJ1-5,.,TRBV13,.,CASSLYGRNQPQHF,TGTGCCAGCAGCTTATATGGGAGGAATCAGCCCCAGCATTTT
15,TRBJ2-7,.,TRBV7-9,TRBD1,CASSLDRDHHYEQYF,TGTGCCAGCAGCTTGGACAGGGACCATCACTACGAGCAGTACTTC
12,TRBJ2-7,.,TRBV7-9,.,CASSLGSGEQYF,TGTGCCAGCAGCTTAGGTTCGGGCGAGCAGTACTTC
14,TRBJ2-2,.,TRBV2,.,CASRGHSTAGELFF,TGTGCCAGCAGGGGCCACAGTACGGCTGGGGAGCTGTTTTTT
16,TRBJ2-1,.,TRBV7-3,.,CASSKQGLASYNEQFF,TGTGCCAGCAGCAAACAAGGACTGGCCTCCTACAATGAGCAGTTCTTC